The entry below gives a single T cell receptor beta chain sequence along with its context. This sample stems from a study of blood T cell repertoires in COVID-19. Study-level information: The cDNA or gDNA used as material had been derived from T cells, B-cell-depleted T cells, or PBMCs.

In terms of age and location, participants ranged from roughly 18 to 90 years and lived in about two dozen US areas. Authors' processing steps: Estimation of nucleated cell counts relied on the amplification of reference gene primers. Measured with immunoSEQ multiplex PCR; TCRdb has only the in-frame clones, and not every one. V, J and clone size were drawn from that table, and D and trimming were deduced from the DNA. The sample carries 250,000 to 350,000 clones, 85% to 90% recorded once. V lost 1 base and J 5 bases, leaving 16 bases between the germline ends. The germline gives CDR1 LGHNA, CDR2 YNFKEQ. The CDR3 sequence is 16 residues long.

The clonotype was recovered from a woman under 30 who had recovered from COVID-19. Sequenced sample: PBMCs or T cells enriched from blood (not recorded which). The chain couples TRBV4-2 to TRBJ2-3; D gene uncertain. The CDR3 protein is CASSQVVAVIRDTQYF. DNA of the CDR3: TGTGCCAGCAGCCAAGTGGTGGCGGTTATTCGAGATACGCAGTATTTT.